The rows below give T cell receptor beta chains drawn from one sample of a study of PD-L1 blockade in urothelial cancer. The protocol was immunoSEQ multiplex PCR, while the TCRdb copy is restricted to in-frame clones and leaves out a portion. The sample comprises over 45,000 clones, about 86% of which are singletons, and roughly 20% rests with the top ten. This specimen was PBMCs, taken around atezolizumab (anti-PD-L1) treatment. These receptors were collected from a man in his sixties with urothelial cancer. The CDR3 runs from the conserved cysteine through the conserved F or W. A D gene is named only where the DNA matches it firmly. Some rows mark clone size as missing; the rest say once, few, many or name a class of expanded clone.

CDR3aa | CDR3nt | d_gene | v_gene | abundance | j_gene
CASSKTGGEGPTEAFF | TGCGCCAGCAGCAAGACAGGGGGCGAAGGACCCACTGAAGCTTTCTTT | TRBD1 | TRBV5-1 | . | TRBJ1-1
CASSIRDTSYEQYF | TGTGCCAGCAGCATCCGGGACACCTCCTACGAGCAGTACTTC | . | TRBV13 | few | TRBJ2-7
CASRYGGTHNSPLHF | TGTGCCAGCAGATACGGAGGGACCCATAATTCACCCCTCCACTTT | . | TRBV27 | . | TRBJ1-6
CASSLNVASGASGELFF | TGCGCCAGCAGCCTAAACGTGGCTAGCGGGGCTTCGGGGGAGCTGTTTTTT | TRBD2 | TRBV4-1 | . | TRBJ2-2
CASRTKGAGELFF | TGTGCCAGTAGAACCAAGGGGGCCGGGGAGCTGTTTTTT | . | TRBV19 | . | TRBJ2-2
CASSQLTGQASYGYTF | TGCGCCAGCAGCCAACTCACCGGACAGGCCTCCTATGGCTACACCTTC | TRBD1 | TRBV4-1 | . | TRBJ1-2
CASSLGFFQGSYEQYF | TGCGCCAGCAGCTTGGGGTTTTTCCAGGGATCCTACGAGCAGTACTTC | . | TRBV5-1 | . | TRBJ2-7
CASSDSVGQQYF | TGTGCCAGCAGTGATTCAGTGGGCCAACAGTACTTC | . | TRBV25-1 | . | TRBJ2-5
CASSYRTGGRETQYF | TGTGCCAGCAGCTATCGGACAGGGGGACGTGAGACCCAGTACTTC | TRBD1 | TRBV5-8 | once | TRBJ2-5
CASSTTGQGNIQYF | TGTGCCAGTAGTACCACGGGACAGGGTAACATTCAGTACTTC | TRBD1 | TRBV19 | . | TRBJ2-4
CSVWEGFNYGYTF | TGCAGCGTTTGGGAGGGGTTTAACTATGGCTACACCTTC | . | TRBV29-1 | . | TRBJ1-2
CASRGPSTDTQYF | TGTGCCAGCAGGGGGCCTAGCACAGATACGCAGTATTTT | . | TRBV11-2 | . | TRBJ2-3
CASSASGNEQFF | TGTGCCAGCAGTGCTAGCGGGAATGAGCAGTTCTTC | TRBD2 | TRBV6-5 | . | TRBJ2-1
CASSHGLAGVDTQYF | TGCGCCAGCAGCCATGGACTAGCGGGAGTAGATACGCAGTATTTT | TRBD2 | TRBV5-1 | . | TRBJ2-3
CASSAGTGAGYTF | TGCGCCAGCAGCGCGGGGACAGGGGCTGGCTACACCTTC | TRBD1 | TRBV5-1 | . | TRBJ1-2
CASSPLPGQGTEAFF | TGCGCCAGCAGCCCCTTACCGGGACAAGGGACTGAAGCTTTCTTT | . | TRBV4-1 | . | TRBJ1-1
CASSIRVGAEAFF | TGTGCCAGCAGCATCAGGGTTGGAGCTGAAGCTTTCTTT | . | TRBV7-8 | few | TRBJ1-1
CASSSGTGVIYEQFF | TGCGCCAGCAGCTCCGGGACAGGGGTAATCTATGAGCAGTTCTTC | TRBD1 | TRBV5-1 | . | TRBJ2-1
CASSFTYNEQFF | TGTGCCAGCAGCTTTACCTACAATGAGCAGTTCTTC | . | TRBV5-6 | . | TRBJ2-1
CASSPARFSTDTQYF | TGTGCCAGCTCACCAGCGAGGTTTAGCACAGATACGCAGTATTTT | . | TRBV18 | few | TRBJ2-3
CASSAGQGNTGELFF | TGTGCCAGCAGTGCGGGACAGGGAAACACCGGGGAGCTGTTTTTT | TRBD1 | TRBV6-1 | . | TRBJ2-2
CASSGSRGQGRGEQYF | TGTGCCAGCAGCGGTAGCAGGGGGCAGGGCCGGGGCGAGCAGTACTTC | TRBD1 | TRBV9 | . | TRBJ2-7
CASSLQQSSYNEQFF | TGCGCCAGCAGCTTACAGCAGAGCTCCTACAATGAGCAGTTCTTC | . | TRBV5-1 | . | TRBJ2-1
CATAMTGQGEAFF | TGTGCCACCGCTATGACAGGGCAGGGTGAAGCTTTCTTT | TRBD1 | TRBV15 | . | TRBJ1-1
CASSAIGVGETQYF | TGTGCCAGCAGTGCAATAGGGGTAGGGGAGACCCAGTACTTC | . | TRBV6-1 | once | TRBJ2-5
CASSQLQPGTGGMGYEQYF | TGTGCCAGCAGCCAGCTACAACCCGGGACAGGGGGAATGGGCTACGAGCAGTACTTC | TRBD1 | TRBV7-9 | . | TRBJ2-7
CASSADRQVQPQHF | TGTGCCAGCAGTGCAGACAGGCAGGTCCAGCCCCAGCATTTT | . | TRBV2 | few | TRBJ1-5
CASSWKLQGPGELFF | TGTGCCAGCAGTTGGAAATTACAGGGTCCCGGGGAGCTGTTTTTT | . | TRBV11-1 | . | TRBJ2-2
CASSFGGGLNTEAFF | TGTGCCAGCAGCTTTGGGGGGGGACTGAACACTGAAGCTTTCTTT | . | TRBV5-4 | . | TRBJ1-1
CASTRGSTGELFF | TGCGCCAGCACGCGGGGGTCAACCGGGGAGCTGTTTTTT | TRBD2 | TRBV5-1 | . | TRBJ2-2
CASRRQGLSEAFF | TGTGCCAGCAGAAGACAGGGGTTGTCTGAAGCTTTCTTT | TRBD1 | TRBV6-5 | . | TRBJ1-1
CASSPRDRVTGELFF | TGCGCCAGCAGCCCCCGGGACAGGGTGACCGGGGAGCTGTTTTTT | TRBD1 | TRBV5-1 | . | TRBJ2-2
CAWSMELISIQYF | TGTGCCTGGAGCATGGAGCTTATTAGCATTCAGTACTTC | . | TRBV30 | few | TRBJ2-4
CASSLRAGAYGYTF | TGTGCCAGCAGTTTAAGGGCAGGGGCCTATGGCTACACCTTC | . | TRBV28 | . | TRBJ1-2
CAGYNRRQNTEAFF | TGTGCCGGTTATAACAGGCGGCAGAACACTGAAGCTTTCTTT | . | TRBV30 | . | TRBJ1-1
CASRGIQGKSYEQYF | TGTGCCAGCAGGGGAATACAGGGGAAATCCTACGAGCAGTACTTC | TRBD1 | TRBV28 | once | TRBJ2-7
CASMGQGNSPLHF | TGTGCCAGTATGGGACAGGGGAATTCACCCCTCCACTTT | TRBD1 | TRBV19 | few | TRBJ1-6
CASSARGGSGNTIYF | TGTGCCAGCAGTGCCCGGGGGGGGTCTGGAAACACCATATATTTT | . | TRBV6-1 | . | TRBJ1-3
CASSGPLAGSGNEQFF | TGTGCCAGCAGCGGGCCACTAGCGGGATCGGGTAATGAGCAGTTCTTC | TRBD2 | TRBV2 | once | TRBJ2-1
CASSSTGGEGTEAFF | TGCGCCAGCAGCAGTACAGGGGGCGAGGGGACTGAAGCTTTCTTT | TRBD1 | TRBV5-1 | . | TRBJ1-1
CASGLGAGGLVISQNQPQHF | TGTGCTAGTGGTTTGGGGGCAGGGGGCCTAGTGATTTCACAAAATCAGCCCCAGCATTTT | TRBD1 | TRBV12-5 | . | TRBJ1-5
CASSLRSGLPGTEAFF | TGTGCCAGCAGTTTAAGGAGCGGGCTTCCCGGAACTGAAGCTTTCTTT | . | TRBV27 | . | TRBJ1-1
CAISESVAGTDNEQFF | TGTGCCATCAGTGAGTCTGTAGCGGGAACGGACAATGAGCAGTTCTTC | TRBD2 | TRBV10-3 | . | TRBJ2-1
CASSPGTGLTKNIQYF | TGTGCCAGCAGTCCAGGGACAGGGCTAACCAAAAACATTCAGTACTTC | TRBD1 | TRBV27 | . | TRBJ2-4
CASGHTGGGSAQYF | TGTGCCAGTGGGCATACAGGGGGCGGTTCGGCCCAGTACTTC | TRBD1 | TRBV19 | . | TRBJ2-5
CAWTMSGINYGYTF | TGTGCCTGGACCATGAGCGGCATTAACTATGGCTACACCTTC | . | TRBV30 | . | TRBJ1-2
CASSYAPTYEQYF | TGTGCCAGCAGTTACGCCCCTACCTACGAGCAGTACTTC | . | TRBV6-5 | few | TRBJ2-7
CASSLDWVESTDTQYF | TGCGCCAGCAGCCTCGACTGGGTGGAAAGCACAGATACGCAGTATTTT | . | TRBV4-1 | . | TRBJ2-3
CASLQGDTEAFF | TGTGCCAGCCTGCAGGGGGACACTGAAGCTTTCTTT | TRBD1 | TRBV2 | . | TRBJ1-1
CASSQVRGGEQFF | TGTGCCAGCAGCCAAGTCAGGGGCGGCGAGCAGTTCTTC | . | TRBV14 | . | TRBJ2-1
CASSGGQGSDEQYF | TGTGCCAGCAGTGGTGGACAGGGGAGTGACGAGCAGTACTTC | TRBD1 | TRBV6-5 | . | TRBJ2-7
CASSPLAGQGNQPQHF | TGTGCCAGCTCACCTCTGGCTGGACAGGGGAATCAGCCCCAGCATTTT | TRBD1 | TRBV18 | . | TRBJ1-5
CASSSQSGPNTEAFF | TGCGCCAGCAGCTCACAGTCAGGGCCGAACACTGAAGCTTTCTTT | . | TRBV5-1 | . | TRBJ1-1
CASSPTGVRFGYTF | TGTGCCAGCAGCCCGACAGGGGTCCGATTTGGCTACACCTTC | TRBD1 | TRBV7-2 | . | TRBJ1-2
CASSQDLASGRAGYADTQYF | TGCGCCAGCAGCCAAGATCTCGCCAGCGGGAGGGCCGGTTATGCAGATACGCAGTATTTT | TRBD2 | TRBV4-1 | . | TRBJ2-3
CASSPREGTDTQYF | TGTGCCAGCAGCCCTCGGGAGGGCACAGATACGCAGTATTTT | TRBD2 | TRBV6-5 | . | TRBJ2-3
CASSQRLAAPEETQYF | TGTGCCAGTAGCCAACGACTAGCCGCCCCGGAGGAGACCCAGTACTTC | TRBD2 | TRBV19 | . | TRBJ2-5
CASIKLAGVYEQYF | TGTGCCAGCATCAAACTAGCGGGAGTCTACGAGCAGTACTTC | TRBD2 | TRBV6-1 | . | TRBJ2-7
CASSRPQGLSNSPLHF | TGCGCCAGCAGTCGGCCGCAGGGACTCAGTAATTCACCCCTCCACTTT | . | TRBV5-1 | . | TRBJ1-6